A single sample gave rise to the 15 T cell receptor beta chains below, sequenced in a study of shared clonotypes between healthy human individuals. The method was immunoSEQ multiplex PCR; TCRdb's version includes in-frame clones alone and lacks a portion of them. The repertoire consists of about 820,000 clones, with 90% to 95% occurring once and the leading ten covering approximately 25%. The naive CD8 fraction comprised CD45RO-negative cells positively selected for CCR7 and excluded terminally differentiated effector memory CD45RA+ cells. Sequencing was done on a sample of naive CD8+ T cells sorted from blood. These receptors all stem from a man younger than 40 in good health.

The chain joins TRBV7-6 to TRBJ2-2, with D tentatively TRBD2 (7 bases). Looked up from germline, CDR1 is SGHVS and CDR2 is FNYEAQ. This CDR3 is built from 17 residues. The V end was cut by 5 bases, the J end by 7 bases, with 23 bases between. The CDR3 DNA reads as TGTGCCAGCAGCGTTGGGTCGGGGGGCCCGGGTTTCGGGGAGCTGTTTTTT. It specifies CASSVGSGGPGFGELFF.

The chain links TRBV7-3 to TRBJ2-3; possibly TRBD1 or TRBD2 for D (5 bases each). The CDR3 is 14 residues long. From germline, CDR1 is SGHTA and CDR2 FQGTGA. Trimming pared 5 bases from V and 4 bases from J, leaving 13 bases between. The CDR3 sequence: CASSLGDTADTQYF. CDR3 in DNA: TGTGCCAGCAGCCTGGGGGATACCGCAGATACGCAGTATTTT.

The chain links TRBV5-8 to TRBJ2-7; TRBD1 might be the D (7 bases). V was shortened by 0 bases and J by 4 bases, with 20 bases between the two germline ends. The CDR3 has 17 amino acids. Germline V gives CDR1 SGHTS, CDR2 YDEGEE. The CDR3: CASSLARGTDTVYEQYF. CDR3 nucleotides: TGTGCCAGCAGCTTGGCCAGGGGGACTGATACCGTATACGAGCAGTACTTC. Full variable domain (remainder filled in from reference TRBV5-8 and TRBJ2-7): EAGVTQSPTHLIKTRGQQATLRCSPISGHTSVYWYQQALGLGLQFLLWYDEGEERNRGNFPPRFSGRQFPNYSSELNVNALELEDSALYLCASSLARGTDTVYEQYFGPGTRLTVT.

The chain is built from TRBV19 and TRBJ1-5, with D perhaps matching TRBD1 (5 bases). Trimming shortened V by 1 base and J by 1 base, and 11 bases separated the two germline ends. The germline gives CDR1 LNHDA, CDR2 SQIVND (reference sequence). The CDR3 has 16 residues. DNA of the CDR3: TGTGCCAGTAGTATAGCGCCCAGGGCCAGCAATCAGCCCCAGCATTTT. Amino acid sequence: CASSIAPRASNQPQHF.

The rearrangement joins TRBV9 to TRBJ2-2; D gene ambiguous. Germline CDR1 and CDR2: SGDLS and YYNGEE. The ends were cut back, 4 bases at V and 5 bases at J, with 6 bases in the middle. This CDR3 is 12 amino acids long. The CDR3 DNA reads as TGTGCCAGCAGCTGGGCGACCGGGGAGCTGTTTTTT. This translates into CASSWATGELFF.

The chain is built from TRBV27 and TRBJ2-5; no clear D. The CDR3 length is 15 residues. Germline values: CDR1 MNHEY, CDR2 SMNVEV (reference sequence). V gave up 1 base and J gave up 5 bases, with 14 bases separating them. The CDR3 protein is CASSLYVGRDETQYF. The CDR3 bases are TGTGCCAGCAGTTTATACGTCGGACGCGACGAGACCCAGTACTTC.

The chain employs TRBV5-6 and TRBJ1-5, with D perhaps TRBD1 (6 bases). V lost 5 bases to trimming and J lost 4 bases, with 16 bases between them. The CDR3 contains 15 residues. Germline V gene sequence: CDR1 SGHDT, CDR2 YYEEEE. The DNA of the CDR3 is TGTGCCAGCAGTCAGAGCCCAGGGGCGAATCAGCCCCAGCATTTT. This encodes CASSQSPGANQPQHF.

The chain recombines TRBV2 with TRBJ2-7; 9 positions match TRBD1. J was trimmed by 0 bases and V by 6 bases; bases with no gene match: 6. The CDR3 totals 15 residues. Germline V gives CDR1 SNHLY, CDR2 FYNNEI. This CDR3 reads CASRGGTGSSYEQYF. For the CDR3, the DNA is TGTGCCAGCAGGGGTGGGACAGGGAGCTCCTACGAGCAGTACTTC. The full variable domain, its missing parts supplied by reference TRBV2 and TRBJ2-7, is EPEVTQTPSHQVTQMGQEVILRCVPISNHLYFYWYRQILGQKVEFLVSFYNNEISEKSEIFDDQFSVERPDGSNFTLKIRSTKLEDSAMYFCASRGGTGSSYEQYFGPGTRLTVT.

This clone was detected once. The final CDR3 position lacks the conserved phenylalanine or tryptophan, pointing to a likely read error. The DNA is left out, because the CDR3 cannot be placed on it with certainty; the CDR3 is given as TCRdb lists it. This rearrangement joins TRBV19 to TRBJ2-7; the D segment call TRBD1 is taken from the table without a DNA check. The CDR3 region is 14 residues in length, termini included. CDR1 LNHDA and CDR2 SQIVND come from the germline V gene (reference sequence). The CDR3 sequence: CASSHGTLAATPIM.

The genes are TRBV7-9 and TRBJ2-7, with D unclear. The V gene lost 2 bases and the J gene lost 1 base, with 15 bases spanning the gap. Per the germline V gene, CDR1 is SEHNR and CDR2 is FQNEAQ (reference sequence). This CDR3 has 16 amino acids. The CDR3 DNA is TGTGCCAGCAGCTTAAGCCGGGCCTTCGGGTCCTACGAGCAGTACTTC. It specifies CASSLSRAFGSYEQYF. Looking up the rest from reference TRBV7-9 and TRBJ2-7 gives the full variable domain: DTGVSQNPRHKITKRGQNVTFRCDPISEHNRLYWYRQTLGQGPEFLTYFQNEAQLEKSRLLSDRFSAERPKGSFSTLEIQRTEQGDSAMYLCASSLSRAFGSYEQYFGPGTRLTVT.

CDR3 residues: CASVPGRWDEQYF. In nucleotides, the CDR3 is TGTGCCAGTGTACCCGGGAGGTGGGACGAGCAGTACTTC. The chain recombines TRBV28 with TRBJ2-7; 7 nucleotides match TRBD2. The CDR3 is made up of 13 amino acids. V was clipped by 9 bases and J by 5 bases; unmatched bases: 10. Germline V gene lookup returns CDR1 MDHEN and CDR2 SYDVKM.

Turning to this clone: This sequence may be a read error, since a much larger clone differs from it by one base. Other nucleotide sequences from this sample produce the same CDR3. This sequence joins TRBV27 and TRBJ2-7; D gene unclear. Trimming removed 4 bases at V and 3 bases at J, with 4 bases between. The CDR3 consists of 11 residues. The germline V gene has CDR1 MNHEY and CDR2 SMNVEV (reference sequence). The CDR3 DNA follows: TGTGCCAGCAGTTCACTCTACGAGCAGTACTTC. Encoded protein: CASSSLYEQYF.

The chain employs TRBV7-9 and TRBJ2-5; 9 positions agree with TRBD2. After removal of 2 bases from V and 5 bases from J, the junction contained 12 bases not matched to a gene. This CDR3 spans 17 amino acids. Germline CDR1 and CDR2: SEHNR and FQNEAQ (reference sequence). The DNA for the CDR3 is TGTGCCAGCAGCTTAATCAGTGGCGGGAGGGCCGCGGAGACCCAGTACTTC. Residues: CASSLISGGRAAETQYF. Full variable domain (missing parts from reference TRBV7-9 and TRBJ2-5): DTGVSQNPRHKITKRGQNVTFRCDPISEHNRLYWYRQTLGQGPEFLTYFQNEAQLEKSRLLSDRFSAERPKGSFSTLEIQRTEQGDSAMYLCASSLISGGRAAETQYFGPGTRLLVL.

This chain links TRBV10-2 with TRBJ2-5; the D gene is possibly TRBD2 (5 bases). CDR1 is WSHSY, CDR2 SAAADI, per germline. There are 16 residues in the CDR3. V was cut by 9 bases and J by 5 bases, with 25 bases left in between. The DNA of the CDR3 is TGCGCCAGTCATGAACGGGCTGACGTGGACTGGGAGACCCAGTACTTC. Protein product: CASHERADVDWETQYF.

The chain combines TRBV5-1 with TRBJ2-7, with 11 bases fitting TRBD1. The V segment lost 2 bases and the J segment 5 bases; nucleotides outside the gene matches: 6. This CDR3 is 15 amino acids long. Germline CDR1 is SGHRS and CDR2 is YFSETQ. For the CDR3, the DNA is TGCGCCAGCAGCTTAGAGGACAGGGGGCGCGACGAGCAGTACTTC. Translated: CASSLEDRGRDEQYF.